The TCR beta chain under discussion was sequenced for a study of chemoradiotherapy in HPV16-positive cancers. Generated by immunoSEQ multiplex PCR, the TCRdb table keeps only in-frame clones and is missing some. The table has about 32,000 clones, 80% seen once. The ends lost 4 bases at V and 3 bases at J; junction bases unmatched: 8. CDR1 SGHRS and CDR2 YFSETQ come from the germline V gene. This CDR3 is built from 16 residues. The sequence came from a human donor with HPV-associated anogenital cancer. J is TRBJ2-7 and V is TRBV5-1; 12 bases align to TRBD1. The material was blood, obtained from a patient who underwent chemoradiotherapy. In nucleotides, the CDR3 is TGCGCCAGCAGCCCCGAGGGGACAGGGGGCCGCTACGAGCAGTACTTC. Encoded protein: CASSPEGTGGRYEQYF.